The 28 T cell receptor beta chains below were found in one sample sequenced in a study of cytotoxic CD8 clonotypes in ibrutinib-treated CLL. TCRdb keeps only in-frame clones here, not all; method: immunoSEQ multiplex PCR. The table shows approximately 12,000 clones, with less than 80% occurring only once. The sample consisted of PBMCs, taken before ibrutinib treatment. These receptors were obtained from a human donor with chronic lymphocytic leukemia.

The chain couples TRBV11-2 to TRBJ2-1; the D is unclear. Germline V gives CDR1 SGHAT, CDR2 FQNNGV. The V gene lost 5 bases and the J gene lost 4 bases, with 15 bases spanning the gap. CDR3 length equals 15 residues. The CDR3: CASSVLTVRYNEQFF. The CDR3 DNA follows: TGTGCCAGCAGCGTACTTACGGTCAGGTACAATGAGCAGTTCTTC.

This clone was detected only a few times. Here the CDR3 reads CASSRDSEKLFF. CDR3 bases: TGTGCCAGCAGCAGGGACAGTGAAAAACTGTTTTTT. The chain joins TRBV9 to TRBJ1-4; 7 bases line up with TRBD1. V trimming: 4 bases; J trimming: 7 bases; junction bases outside the gene matches: 1. Germline V lookup: CDR1 SGDLS, CDR2 YYNGEE. The CDR3 sequence is 12 residues long. Combining the CDR3 with reference TRBV9 and TRBJ1-4 gives the whole variable domain DSGVTQTPKHLITATGQRVTLRCSPRSGDLSVYWYQQSLDQGLQFLIQYYNGEERAKGNILERFSAQQFPDLHSELNLSSLELGDSALYFCASSRDSEKLFFGSGTQLSVL.

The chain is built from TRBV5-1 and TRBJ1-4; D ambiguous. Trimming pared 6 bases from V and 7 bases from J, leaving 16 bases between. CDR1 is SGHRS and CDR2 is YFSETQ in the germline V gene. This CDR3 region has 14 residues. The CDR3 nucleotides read TGCGCCAGCAACAGCGGAAGTTCTTCTGAAAAACTGTTTTTT. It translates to CASNSGSSSEKLFF.

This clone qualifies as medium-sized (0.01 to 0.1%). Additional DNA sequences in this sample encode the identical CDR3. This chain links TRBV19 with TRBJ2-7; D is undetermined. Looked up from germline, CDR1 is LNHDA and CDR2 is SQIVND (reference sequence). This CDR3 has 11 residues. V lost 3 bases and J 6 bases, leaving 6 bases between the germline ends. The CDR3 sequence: CASSIFGEQYF. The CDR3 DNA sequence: TGTGCCAGTAGTATCTTTGGCGAGCAGTACTTC.

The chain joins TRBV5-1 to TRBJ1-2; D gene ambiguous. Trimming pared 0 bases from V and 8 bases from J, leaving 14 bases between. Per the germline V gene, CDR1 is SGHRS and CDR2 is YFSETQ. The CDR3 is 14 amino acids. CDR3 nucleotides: TGCGCCAGCAGCTTGGAGGGCAGTTCGAGAGGCTACACCTTC. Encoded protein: CASSLEGSSRGYTF.

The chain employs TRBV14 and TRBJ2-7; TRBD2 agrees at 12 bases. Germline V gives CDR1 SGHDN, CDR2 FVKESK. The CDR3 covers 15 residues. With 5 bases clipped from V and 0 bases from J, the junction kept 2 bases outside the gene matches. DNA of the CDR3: TGTGCCAGCAGCACTAGCGGGGGGCTCTCCTACGAGCAGTACTTC. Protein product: CASSTSGGLSYEQYF.

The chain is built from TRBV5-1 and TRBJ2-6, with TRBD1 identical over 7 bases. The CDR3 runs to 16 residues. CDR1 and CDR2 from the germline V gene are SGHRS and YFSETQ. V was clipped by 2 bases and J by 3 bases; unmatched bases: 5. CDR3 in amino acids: CASSLGQGVGANVLTF. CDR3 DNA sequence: TGCGCCAGCAGCTTAGGTCAGGGGGTTGGGGCCAACGTCCTGACTTTC. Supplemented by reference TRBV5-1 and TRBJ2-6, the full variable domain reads KAGVTQTPRYLIKTRGQQVTLSCSPISGHRSVSWYQQTPGQGLQFLFEYFSETQRNKGNFPGRFSGRQFSNSRSEMNVSTLELGDSALYLCASSLGQGVGANVLTFGAGSRLTVL.

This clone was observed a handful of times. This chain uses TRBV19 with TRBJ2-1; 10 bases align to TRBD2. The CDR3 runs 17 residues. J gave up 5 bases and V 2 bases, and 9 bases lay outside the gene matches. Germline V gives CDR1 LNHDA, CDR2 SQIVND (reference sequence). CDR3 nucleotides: TGTGCCAGTAGTATACAGGCTAGCGGGGGTAAAAACAATGAGCAGTTCTTC. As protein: CASSIQASGGKNNEQFF. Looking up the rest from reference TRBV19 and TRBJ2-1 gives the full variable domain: DGGITQSPKYLFRKEGQNVTLSCEQNLNHDAMYWYRQDPGQGLRLIYYSQIVNDFQKGDIAEGYSVSREKKESFPLTVTSAQKNPTAFYLCASSIQASGGKNNEQFFGPGTRLTVL.

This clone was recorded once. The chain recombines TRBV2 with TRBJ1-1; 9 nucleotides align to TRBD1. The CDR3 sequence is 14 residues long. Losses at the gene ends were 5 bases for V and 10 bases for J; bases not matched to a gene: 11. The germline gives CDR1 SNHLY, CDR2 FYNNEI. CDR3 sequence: CASSSDRGKVGAFF. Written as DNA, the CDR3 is TGTGCCAGCAGTTCTGACAGGGGGAAAGTTGGAGCTTTCTTT.

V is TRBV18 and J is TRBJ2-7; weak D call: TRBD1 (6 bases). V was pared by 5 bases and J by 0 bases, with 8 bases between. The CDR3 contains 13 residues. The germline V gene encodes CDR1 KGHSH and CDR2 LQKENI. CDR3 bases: TGTGCCAGCTCAGGGACACACTCCTACGAGCAGTACTTC. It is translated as CASSGTHSYEQYF.

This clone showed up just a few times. The CDR3 protein is CASSLSLAGGFNEQFF. The CDR3 DNA sequence: TGTGCCAGCAGTTTATCCTTAGCGGGGGGGTTCAATGAGCAGTTCTTC. V and J are TRBV27 and TRBJ2-1; 11 bases align to TRBD2. The V gene's germline CDR1 is MNHEY and CDR2 SMNVEV (reference sequence). Unmatched junction bases numbered 4, after V lost 0 bases and J lost 6 bases. The CDR3 totals 16 residues.

The CDR3 DNA reads TGTGCCAGCAGTGGTCACCAGGCGGGCTCTGAAGCTTTCTTT. Its protein is CASSGHQAGSEAFF. This chain connects TRBV2 to TRBJ1-1; D is ambiguous. This CDR3 comprises 14 residues. Germline V CDR1 and CDR2: SNHLY, FYNNEI. V was pared by 4 bases and J by 6 bases, with 15 bases between.

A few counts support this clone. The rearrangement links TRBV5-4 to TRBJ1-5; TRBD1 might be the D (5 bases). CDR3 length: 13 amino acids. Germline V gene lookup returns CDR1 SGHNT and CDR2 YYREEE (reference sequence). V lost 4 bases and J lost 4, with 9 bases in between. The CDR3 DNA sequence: TGTGCCAGCAGCGGGGGGTCAAATCAGCCCCAGCATTTT. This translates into CASSGGSNQPQHF. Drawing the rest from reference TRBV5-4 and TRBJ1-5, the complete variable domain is ETGVTQSPTHLIKTRGQQVTLRCSSQSGHNTVSWYQQALGQGPQFIFQYYREEENGRGNFPPRFSGLQFPNYSSELNVNALELDDSALYLCASSGGSNQPQHFGDGTRLSIL.

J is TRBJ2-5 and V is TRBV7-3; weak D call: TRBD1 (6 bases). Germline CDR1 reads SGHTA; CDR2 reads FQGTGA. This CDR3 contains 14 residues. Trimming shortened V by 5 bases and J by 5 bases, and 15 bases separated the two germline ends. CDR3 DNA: TGTGCCAGCAGCCCAATAACAGGGTCGGAGACCCAGTACTTC. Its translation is CASSPITGSETQYF.

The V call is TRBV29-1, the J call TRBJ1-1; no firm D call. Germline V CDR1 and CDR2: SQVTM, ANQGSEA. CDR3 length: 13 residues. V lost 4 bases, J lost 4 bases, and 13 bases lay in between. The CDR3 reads CSVATSVGTEAFF. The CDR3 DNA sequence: TGCAGCGTTGCAACTTCAGTGGGCACTGAAGCTTTCTTT.

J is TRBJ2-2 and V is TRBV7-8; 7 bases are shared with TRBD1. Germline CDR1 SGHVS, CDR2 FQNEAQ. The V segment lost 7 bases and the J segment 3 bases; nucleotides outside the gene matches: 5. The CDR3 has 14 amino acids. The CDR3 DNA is TGTGCCAGCAAAGGTACAGGGGACACCGGGGAGCTGTTTTTT. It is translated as CASKGTGDTGELFF.

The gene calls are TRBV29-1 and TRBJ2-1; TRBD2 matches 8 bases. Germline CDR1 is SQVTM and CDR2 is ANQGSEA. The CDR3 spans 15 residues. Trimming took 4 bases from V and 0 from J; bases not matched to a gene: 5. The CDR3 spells CSVGAGVISYNEQFF. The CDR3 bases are TGCAGCGTTGGAGCGGGGGTCATCTCCTACAATGAGCAGTTCTTC.

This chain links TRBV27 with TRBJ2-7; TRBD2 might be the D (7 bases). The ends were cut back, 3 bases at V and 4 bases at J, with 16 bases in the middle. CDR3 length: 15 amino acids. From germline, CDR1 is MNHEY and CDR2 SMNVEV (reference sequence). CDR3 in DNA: TGTGCCAGCAGTTTTAGGGTAGGGGGGGATTACGAGCAGTACTTC. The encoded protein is CASSFRVGGDYEQYF.

CDR3 amino acids: CASSGGLAGYEQYF. In DNA form, the CDR3 reads TGTGCCAGTAGTGGGGGGCTAGCGGGGTACGAGCAGTACTTC. V and J are TRBV19 and TRBJ2-7, with 9 nucleotides matching TRBD2. The V gene's germline CDR1 is LNHDA and CDR2 SQIVND (reference sequence). V was pared by 5 bases and J by 4 bases, with 6 bases of the junction left unmatched. CDR3 length: 14 amino acids.

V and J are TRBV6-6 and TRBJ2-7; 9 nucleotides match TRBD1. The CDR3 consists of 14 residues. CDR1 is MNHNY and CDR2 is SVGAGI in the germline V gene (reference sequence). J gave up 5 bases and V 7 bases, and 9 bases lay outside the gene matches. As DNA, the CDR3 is TGTGCCAGCAAAAAACAGGGGGCGCAGAACGAGCAGTACTTC. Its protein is CASKKQGAQNEQYF.

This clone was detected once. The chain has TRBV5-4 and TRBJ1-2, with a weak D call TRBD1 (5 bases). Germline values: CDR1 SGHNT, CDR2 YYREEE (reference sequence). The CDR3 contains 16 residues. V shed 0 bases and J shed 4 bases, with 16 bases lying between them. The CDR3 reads CASSLAGSYRPYGYTF. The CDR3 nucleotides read TGTGCCAGCAGCTTGGCCGGATCCTACAGGCCCTATGGCTACACCTTC.

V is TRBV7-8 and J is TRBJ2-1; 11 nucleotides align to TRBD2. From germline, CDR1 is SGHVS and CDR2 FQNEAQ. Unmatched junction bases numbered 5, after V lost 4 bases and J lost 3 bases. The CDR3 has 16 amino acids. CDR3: CASSSVLAGGYNEQFF. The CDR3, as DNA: TGTGCCAGCAGCTCCGTGCTAGCGGGGGGCTACAATGAGCAGTTCTTC.

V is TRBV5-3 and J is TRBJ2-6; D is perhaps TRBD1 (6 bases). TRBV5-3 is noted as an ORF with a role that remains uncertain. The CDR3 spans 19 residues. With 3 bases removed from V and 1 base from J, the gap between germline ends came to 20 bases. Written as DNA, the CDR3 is TGTGCCAGAAGCTCACAGGGTTACGGCTTTGGGTCTGGGGCCAACGTCCTGACTTTC. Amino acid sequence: CARSSQGYGFGSGANVLTF.

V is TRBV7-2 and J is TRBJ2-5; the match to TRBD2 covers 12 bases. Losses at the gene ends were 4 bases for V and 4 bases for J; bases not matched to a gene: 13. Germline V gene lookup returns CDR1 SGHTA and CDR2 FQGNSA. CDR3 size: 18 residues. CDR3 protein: CASSSGLAGIRATETQYF. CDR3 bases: TGTGCCAGCAGCTCTGGACTAGCGGGAATCAGAGCAACAGAGACCCAGTACTTC.

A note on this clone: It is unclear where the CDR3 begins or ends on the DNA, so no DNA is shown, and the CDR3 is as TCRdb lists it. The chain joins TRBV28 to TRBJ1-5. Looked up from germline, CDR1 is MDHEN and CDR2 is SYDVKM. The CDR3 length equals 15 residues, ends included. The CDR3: CASSFLERRYQPQHF.

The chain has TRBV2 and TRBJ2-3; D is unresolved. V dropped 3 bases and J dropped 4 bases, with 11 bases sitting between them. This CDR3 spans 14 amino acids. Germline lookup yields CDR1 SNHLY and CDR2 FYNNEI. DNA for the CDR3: TGTGCCAGCAGTGAGGGGTCAGCCCCAGATACGCAGTATTTT. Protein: CASSEGSAPDTQYF.

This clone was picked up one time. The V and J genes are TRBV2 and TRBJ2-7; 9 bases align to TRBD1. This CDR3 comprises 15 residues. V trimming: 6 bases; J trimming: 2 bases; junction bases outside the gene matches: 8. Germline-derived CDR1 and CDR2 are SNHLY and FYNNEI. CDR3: CASSAYRGLAYEQYF. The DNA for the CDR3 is TGTGCCAGCAGCGCTTACAGGGGGCTTGCCTACGAGCAGTACTTC.

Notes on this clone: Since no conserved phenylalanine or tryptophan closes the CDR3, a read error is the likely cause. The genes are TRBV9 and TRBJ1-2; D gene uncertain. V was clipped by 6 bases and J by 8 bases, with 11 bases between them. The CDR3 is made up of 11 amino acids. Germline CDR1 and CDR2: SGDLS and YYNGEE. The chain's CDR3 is CASKRNSGYTL. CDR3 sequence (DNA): TGTGCCAGCAAGAGAAACAGCGGCTACACCCTC.